What follows describes a single TCR beta chain. The antigen is unknown. The data originate from a study of T cell repertoires in cytomegalovirus infection. The wider study: Signatures in public TCR beta sequences pointed to both CMV infection and matching HLA type.

TCRdb itself ran the reads through MiXCR, one entry per CDR3 protein. The table includes tens of thousands of distinct CDR3 sequences, roughly 20% detected once. The sequence was collected from a human donor in good health (CMV status not recorded). Some clones in this sample may be carry-over from other donors' samples. Sequences were derived from CD8+ T cells from cultured PBMCs, sampled from culture after CMV antigen stimulation.

The CDR3 spells CASSLDHGGNSNQPQHF. The CDR3 DNA follows: TGTGCCAGCAGCTTAGATCACGGGGGGAATAGCAATCAGCCCCAGCATTTT. The V call is TRBV11-3, the J call TRBJ1-5, with a tentative D call TRBD1 (5 bases). The germline V gene has CDR1 SGHNT and CDR2 YENEEA. The CDR3 has 17 amino acids. With 0 bases removed from V and 0 bases from J, the gap between germline ends came to 12 bases.